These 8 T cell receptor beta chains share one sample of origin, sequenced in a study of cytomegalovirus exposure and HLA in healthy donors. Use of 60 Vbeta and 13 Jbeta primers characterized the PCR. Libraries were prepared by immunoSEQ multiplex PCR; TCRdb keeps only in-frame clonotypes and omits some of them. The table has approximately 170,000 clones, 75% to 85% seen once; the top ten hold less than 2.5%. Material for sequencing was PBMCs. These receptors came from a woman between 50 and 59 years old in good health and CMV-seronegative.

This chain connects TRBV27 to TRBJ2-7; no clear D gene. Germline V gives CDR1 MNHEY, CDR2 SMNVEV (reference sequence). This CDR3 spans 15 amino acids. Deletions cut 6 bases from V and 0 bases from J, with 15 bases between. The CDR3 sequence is CASSIKVPSSYEQYF. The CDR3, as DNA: TGTGCCAGCAGCATCAAGGTGCCTAGCTCCTACGAGCAGTACTTC.

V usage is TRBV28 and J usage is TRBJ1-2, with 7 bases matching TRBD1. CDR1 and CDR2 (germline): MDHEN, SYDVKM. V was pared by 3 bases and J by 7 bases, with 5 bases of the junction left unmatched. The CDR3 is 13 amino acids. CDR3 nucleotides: TGTGCCAGCAGTTTGAGAGGGGGCATTGGCTACACCTTC. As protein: CASSLRGGIGYTF.

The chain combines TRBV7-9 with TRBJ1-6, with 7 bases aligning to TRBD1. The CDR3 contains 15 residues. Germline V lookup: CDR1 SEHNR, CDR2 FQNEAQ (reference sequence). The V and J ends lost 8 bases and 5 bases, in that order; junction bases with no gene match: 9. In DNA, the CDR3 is TGTGCCAGCTCCACAGGGACAGTTCATAATTCACCCCTCCACTTT. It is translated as CASSTGTVHNSPLHF.

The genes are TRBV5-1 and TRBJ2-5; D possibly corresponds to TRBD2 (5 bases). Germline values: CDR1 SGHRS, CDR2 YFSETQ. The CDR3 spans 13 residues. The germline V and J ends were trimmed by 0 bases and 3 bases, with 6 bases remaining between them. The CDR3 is CASSLAGKETQYF. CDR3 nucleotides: TGCGCCAGCAGCTTGGCGGGGAAAGAGACCCAGTACTTC.

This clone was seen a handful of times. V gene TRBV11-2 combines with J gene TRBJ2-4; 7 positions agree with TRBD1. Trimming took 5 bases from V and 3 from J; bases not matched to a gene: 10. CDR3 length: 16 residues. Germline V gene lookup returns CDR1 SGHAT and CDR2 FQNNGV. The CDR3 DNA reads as TGTGCCAGCAGCCTGCGCCCCGGGACAGACAAAAACATTCAGTACTTC. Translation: CASSLRPGTDKNIQYF.

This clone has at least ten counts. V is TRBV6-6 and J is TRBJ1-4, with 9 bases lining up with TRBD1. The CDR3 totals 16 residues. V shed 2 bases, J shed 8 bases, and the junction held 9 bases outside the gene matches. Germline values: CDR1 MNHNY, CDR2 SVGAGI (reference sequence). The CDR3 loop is CASSYPWGTGREKLFF. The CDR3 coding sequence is TGTGCCAGCAGTTACCCTTGGGGGACAGGGAGGGAAAAACTGTTTTTT.

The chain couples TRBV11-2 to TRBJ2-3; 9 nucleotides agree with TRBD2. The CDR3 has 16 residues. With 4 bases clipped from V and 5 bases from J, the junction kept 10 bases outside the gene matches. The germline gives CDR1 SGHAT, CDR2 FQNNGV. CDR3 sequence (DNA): TGTGCCAGCAGCTGGCGGCGGGGGGGCAATGTAGATACGCAGTATTTT. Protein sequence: CASSWRRGGNVDTQYF. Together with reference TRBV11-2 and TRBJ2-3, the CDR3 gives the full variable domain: EAGVAQSPRYKIIEKRQSVAFWCNPISGHATLYWYQQILGQGPKLLIQFQNNGVVDDSQLPKDRFSAERLKGVDSTLKIQPAKLEDSAVYLCASSWRRGGNVDTQYFGPGTRLTVL.

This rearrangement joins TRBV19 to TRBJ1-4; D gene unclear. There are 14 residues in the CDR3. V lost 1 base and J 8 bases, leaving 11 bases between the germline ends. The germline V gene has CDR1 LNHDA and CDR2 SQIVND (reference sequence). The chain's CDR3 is CASSIVRSSEKLFF. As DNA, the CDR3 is TGTGCCAGTAGTATAGTTCGGTCTTCGGAAAAACTGTTTTTT.